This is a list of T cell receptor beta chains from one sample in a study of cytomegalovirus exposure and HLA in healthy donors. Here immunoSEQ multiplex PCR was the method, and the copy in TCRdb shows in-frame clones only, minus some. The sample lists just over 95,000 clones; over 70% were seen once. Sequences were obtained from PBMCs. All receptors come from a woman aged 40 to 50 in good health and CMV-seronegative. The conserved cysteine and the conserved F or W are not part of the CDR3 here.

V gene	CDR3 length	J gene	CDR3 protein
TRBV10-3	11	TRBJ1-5	AISDLEDRPQH
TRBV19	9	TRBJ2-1	ASSTGVEQF
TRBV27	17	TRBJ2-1	ASSRLPIGRGNHLYEQF
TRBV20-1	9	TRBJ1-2	SARDYPENT
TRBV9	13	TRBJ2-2	ASSVGTSGPGELF
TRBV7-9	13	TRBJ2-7	ASSSWTSGGSEQY
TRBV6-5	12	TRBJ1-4	ASSRDSPTGKLF
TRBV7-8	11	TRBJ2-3	ASSLYSTDTQY
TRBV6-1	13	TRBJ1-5	ASSEVAGGVQPQH
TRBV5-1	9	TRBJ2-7	ASSWGGAQY